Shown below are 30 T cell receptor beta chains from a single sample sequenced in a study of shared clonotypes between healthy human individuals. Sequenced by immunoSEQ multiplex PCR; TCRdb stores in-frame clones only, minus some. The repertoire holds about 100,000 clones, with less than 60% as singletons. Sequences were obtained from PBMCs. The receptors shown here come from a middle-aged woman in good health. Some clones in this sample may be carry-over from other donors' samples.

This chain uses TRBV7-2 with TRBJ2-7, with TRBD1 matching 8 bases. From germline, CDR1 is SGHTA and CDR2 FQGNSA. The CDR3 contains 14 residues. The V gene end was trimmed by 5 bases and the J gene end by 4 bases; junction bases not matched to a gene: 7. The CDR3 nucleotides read TGTGCCAGCAGCCCACAGGGGGGACTGTACGAGCAGTACTTC. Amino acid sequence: CASSPQGGLYEQYF. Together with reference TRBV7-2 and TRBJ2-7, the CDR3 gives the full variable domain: GAGVSQSPSNKVTEKGKDVELRCDPISGHTALYWYRQSLGQGLEFLIYFQGNSAPDKSGLPSDRFSAERTGGSVSTLTIQRTQQEDSAVYLCASSPQGGLYEQYFGPGTRLTVT.

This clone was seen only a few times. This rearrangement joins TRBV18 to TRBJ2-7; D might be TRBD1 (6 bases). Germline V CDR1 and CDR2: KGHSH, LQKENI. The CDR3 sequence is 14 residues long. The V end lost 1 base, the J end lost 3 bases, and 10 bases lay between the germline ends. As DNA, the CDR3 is TGTGCCAGCTCACCACAGGGACATATCTACGAGCAGTACTTC. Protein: CASSPQGHIYEQYF. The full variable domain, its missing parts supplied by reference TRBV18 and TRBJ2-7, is NAGVMQNPRHLVRRRGQEARLRCSPMKGHSHVYWYRQLPEEGLKFMVYLQKENIIDESGMPKERFSAEFPKEGPSILRIQQVVRGDSAAYFCASSPQGHIYEQYFGPGTRLTVT.

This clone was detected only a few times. The CDR3 sequence is CASSLDLQGRLNTEAFF. The CDR3, as DNA: TGTGCCAGCAGCTTAGATCTCCAGGGGCGGTTGAACACTGAAGCTTTCTTT. J is TRBJ1-1 and V is TRBV11-2; TRBD1 might be the D (6 bases). Germline V lookup: CDR1 SGHAT, CDR2 FQNNGV. With 0 bases removed from V and 0 bases from J, the gap between germline ends came to 14 bases. The CDR3 has 17 amino acids.

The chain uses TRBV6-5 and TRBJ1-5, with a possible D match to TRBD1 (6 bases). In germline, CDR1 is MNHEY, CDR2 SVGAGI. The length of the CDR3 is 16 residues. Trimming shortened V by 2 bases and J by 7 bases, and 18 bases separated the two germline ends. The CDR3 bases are TGTGCCAGCAGTTACCGACAGGTCCGATTGGGGCAGCCCCAGCATTTT. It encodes CASSYRQVRLGQPQHF.

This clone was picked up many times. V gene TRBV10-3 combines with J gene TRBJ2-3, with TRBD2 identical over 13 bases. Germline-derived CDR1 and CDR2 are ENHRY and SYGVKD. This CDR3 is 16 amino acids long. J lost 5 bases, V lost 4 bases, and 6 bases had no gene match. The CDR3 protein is CAISVGLAGEGDTQYF. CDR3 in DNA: TGTGCCATCAGTGTTGGACTAGCGGGAGAGGGAGATACGCAGTATTTT.

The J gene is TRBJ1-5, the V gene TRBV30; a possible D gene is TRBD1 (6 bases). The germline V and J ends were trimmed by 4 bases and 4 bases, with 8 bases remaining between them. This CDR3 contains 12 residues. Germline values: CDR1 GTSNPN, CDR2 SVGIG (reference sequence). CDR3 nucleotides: TGTGCCTGGAAACAGGGTAATCAGCCCCAGCATTTT. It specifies CAWKQGNQPQHF. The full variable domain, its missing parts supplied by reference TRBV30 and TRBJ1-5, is SQTIHQWPATLVQPVGSPLSLECTVEGTSNPNLYWYRQAAGRGLQLLFYSVGIGQISSEVPQNLSASRPQDRQFILSSKKLLLSDSGFYLCAWKQGNQPQHFGDGTRLSIL.

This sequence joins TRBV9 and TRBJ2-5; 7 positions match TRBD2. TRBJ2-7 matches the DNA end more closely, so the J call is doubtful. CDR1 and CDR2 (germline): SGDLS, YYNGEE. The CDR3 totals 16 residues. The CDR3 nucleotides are TGTGCCAGCAGCGTAGGAGTGGGAGGGCTCTCCTACGAGCAGTACTTC. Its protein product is CASSVGVGGLSYEQYF.

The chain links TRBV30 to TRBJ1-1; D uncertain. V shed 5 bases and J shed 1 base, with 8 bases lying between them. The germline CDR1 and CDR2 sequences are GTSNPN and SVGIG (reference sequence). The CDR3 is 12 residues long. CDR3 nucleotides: TGTGCCTGGTATTTTGGGAACACTGAAGCTTTCTTT. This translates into CAWYFGNTEAFF.

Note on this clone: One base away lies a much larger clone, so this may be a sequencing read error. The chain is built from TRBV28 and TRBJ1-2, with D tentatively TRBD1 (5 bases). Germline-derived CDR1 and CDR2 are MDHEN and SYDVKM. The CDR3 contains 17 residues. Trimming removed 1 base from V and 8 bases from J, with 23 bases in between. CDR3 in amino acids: CASSLLDKYREKGGYTF. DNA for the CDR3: TGTGCCAGCAGTTTATTGGACAAATATCGGGAAAAGGGCGGCTACACCTTC.

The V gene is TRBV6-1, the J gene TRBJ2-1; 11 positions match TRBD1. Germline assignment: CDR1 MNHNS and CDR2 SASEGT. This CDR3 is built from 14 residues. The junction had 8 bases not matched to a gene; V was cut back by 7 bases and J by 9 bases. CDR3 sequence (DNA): TGTGCCAGCAACCGGGACAGGGGGGTTGGTGAGCAGTTCTTC. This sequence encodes CASNRDRGVGEQFF.

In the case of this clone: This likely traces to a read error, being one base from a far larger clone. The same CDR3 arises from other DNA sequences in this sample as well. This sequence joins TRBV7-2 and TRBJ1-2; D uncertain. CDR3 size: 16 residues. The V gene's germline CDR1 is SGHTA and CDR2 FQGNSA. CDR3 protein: CASSRRGLDANYGYTF. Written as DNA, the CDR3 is TGTGCCAGCAGCCGCCGTGGGTTGGATGCTAACTATGGCTACACCTTT. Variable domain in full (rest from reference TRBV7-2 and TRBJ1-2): GAGVSQSPSNKVTEKGKDVELRCDPISGHTALYWYRQSLGQGLEFLIYFQGNSAPDKSGLPSDRFSAERTGGSVSTLTIQRTQQEDSAVYLCASSRRGLDANYGYTFGSGTRLTVV.

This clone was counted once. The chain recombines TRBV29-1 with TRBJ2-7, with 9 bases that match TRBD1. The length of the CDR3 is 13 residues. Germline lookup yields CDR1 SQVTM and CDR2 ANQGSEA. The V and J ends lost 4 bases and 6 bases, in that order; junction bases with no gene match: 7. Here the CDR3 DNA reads TGCAGCGTTGGTTGGGACAGGGAAAGCGAGCAGTACTTC. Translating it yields CSVGWDRESEQYF.

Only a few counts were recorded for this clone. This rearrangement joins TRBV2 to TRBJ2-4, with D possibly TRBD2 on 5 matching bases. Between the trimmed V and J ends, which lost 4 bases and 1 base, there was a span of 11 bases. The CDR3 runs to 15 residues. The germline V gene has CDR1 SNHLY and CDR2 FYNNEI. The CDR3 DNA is TGTGCCAGCAGTGCGTCTAGCTGGGCCAAAAACATTCAGTACTTC. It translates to CASSASSWAKNIQYF.

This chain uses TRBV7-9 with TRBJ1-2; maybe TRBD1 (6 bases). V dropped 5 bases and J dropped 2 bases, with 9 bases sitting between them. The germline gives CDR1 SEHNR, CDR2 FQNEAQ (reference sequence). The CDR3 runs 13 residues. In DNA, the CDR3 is TGTGCCAGCAGCCCCGACAGGAACTATGGCTACACCTTC. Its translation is CASSPDRNYGYTF.

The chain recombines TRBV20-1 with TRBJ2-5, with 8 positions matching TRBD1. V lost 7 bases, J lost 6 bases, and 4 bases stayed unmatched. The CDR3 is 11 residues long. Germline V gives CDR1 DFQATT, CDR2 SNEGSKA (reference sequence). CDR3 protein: CSVVRGQTQYF. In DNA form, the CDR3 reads TGCAGTGTCGTCAGGGGGCAGACCCAGTACTTC.

CDR3 region: CASMTGTYEQYF. The DNA for the CDR3 is TGTGCCAGCATGACCGGCACCTACGAGCAGTACTTC. V usage is TRBV28 and J usage is TRBJ2-7, with D hard to call. CDR1 and CDR2 from the germline V gene are MDHEN and SYDVKM. Trimming shortened V by 7 bases and J by 2 bases, and 9 bases separated the two germline ends. The CDR3 has 12 amino acids. Drawing the rest from reference TRBV28 and TRBJ2-7, the complete variable domain is DVKVTQSSRYLVKRTGEKVFLECVQDMDHENMFWYRQDPGLGLRLIYFSYDVKMKEKGDIPEGYSVSREKKERFSLILESASTNQTSMYLCASMTGTYEQYFGPGTRLTVT.

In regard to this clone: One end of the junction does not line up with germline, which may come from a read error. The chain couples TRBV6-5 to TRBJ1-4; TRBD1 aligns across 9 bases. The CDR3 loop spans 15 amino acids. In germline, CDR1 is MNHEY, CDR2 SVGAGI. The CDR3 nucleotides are TGTGCCAGCAGCCCCCTTGGACAGGGGAACGAAAAACTGTCTTTT. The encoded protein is CASSPLGQGNEKLSF.

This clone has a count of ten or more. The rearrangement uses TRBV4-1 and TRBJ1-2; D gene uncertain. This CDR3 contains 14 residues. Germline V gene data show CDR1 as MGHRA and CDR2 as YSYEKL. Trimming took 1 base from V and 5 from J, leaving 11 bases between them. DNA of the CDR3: TGCGCCAGCAGCCAAGTCGATGTAGATTATGGCTACACCTTC. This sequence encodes CASSQVDVDYGYTF.

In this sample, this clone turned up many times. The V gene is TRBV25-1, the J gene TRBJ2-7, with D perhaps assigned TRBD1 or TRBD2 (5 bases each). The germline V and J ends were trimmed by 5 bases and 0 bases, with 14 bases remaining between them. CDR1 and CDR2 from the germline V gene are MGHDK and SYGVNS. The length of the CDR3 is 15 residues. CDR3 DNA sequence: TGTGCCAGCAGTCCTTCCGGGGCAAGCTCCTACGAGCAGTACTTC. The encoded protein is CASSPSGASSYEQYF.

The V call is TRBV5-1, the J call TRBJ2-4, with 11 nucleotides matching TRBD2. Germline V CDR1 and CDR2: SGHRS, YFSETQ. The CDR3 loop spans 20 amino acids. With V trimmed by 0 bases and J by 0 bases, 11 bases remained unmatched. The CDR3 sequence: CASSLAQTSGTLLAKNIQYF. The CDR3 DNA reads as TGCGCCAGCAGCTTGGCCCAGACTAGCGGGACGTTACTAGCCAAAAACATTCAGTACTTC. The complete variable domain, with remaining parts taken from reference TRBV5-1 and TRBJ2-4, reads KAGVTQTPRYLIKTRGQQVTLSCSPISGHRSVSWYQQTPGQGLQFLFEYFSETQRNKGNFPGRFSGRQFSNSRSEMNVSTLELGDSALYLCASSLAQTSGTLLAKNIQYFGAGTRLSVL.

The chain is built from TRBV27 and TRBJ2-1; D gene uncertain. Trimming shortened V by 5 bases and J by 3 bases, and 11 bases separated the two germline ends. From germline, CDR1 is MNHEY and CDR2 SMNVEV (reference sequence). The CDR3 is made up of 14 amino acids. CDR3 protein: CASSKAPLYNEQFF. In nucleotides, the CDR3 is TGTGCCAGCAGTAAGGCCCCTCTCTACAATGAGCAGTTCTTC.

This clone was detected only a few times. The CDR3 nucleotides read TGTGCCAGCACCACAGGGGGTTCCCACGAGCAGTACTTC. Translation gives CASTTGGSHEQYF. The chain has TRBV6-5 and TRBJ2-7; 8 nucleotides match TRBD1. Germline CDR1 and CDR2: MNHEY and SVGAGI. J gave up 5 bases and V 7 bases, and 7 bases lay outside the gene matches. This CDR3 is 13 amino acids long.

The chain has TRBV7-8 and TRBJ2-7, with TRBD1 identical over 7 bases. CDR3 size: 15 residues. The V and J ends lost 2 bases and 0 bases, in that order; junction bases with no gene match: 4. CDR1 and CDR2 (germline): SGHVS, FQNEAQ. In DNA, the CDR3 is TGTGCCAGCAGCTTAACCGGGACAGCCTCCTACGAGCAGTACTTC. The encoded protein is CASSLTGTASYEQYF.

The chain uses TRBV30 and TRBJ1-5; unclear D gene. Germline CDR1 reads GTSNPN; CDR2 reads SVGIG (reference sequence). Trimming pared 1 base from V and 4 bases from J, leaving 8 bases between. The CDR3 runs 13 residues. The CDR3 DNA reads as TGTGCCTGGAGTGCACGGAGTAATCAGCCCCAGCATTTT. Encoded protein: CAWSARSNQPQHF. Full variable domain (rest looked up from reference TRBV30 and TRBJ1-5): SQTIHQWPATLVQPVGSPLSLECTVEGTSNPNLYWYRQAAGRGLQLLFYSVGIGQISSEVPQNLSASRPQDRQFILSSKKLLLSDSGFYLCAWSARSNQPQHFGDGTRLSIL.

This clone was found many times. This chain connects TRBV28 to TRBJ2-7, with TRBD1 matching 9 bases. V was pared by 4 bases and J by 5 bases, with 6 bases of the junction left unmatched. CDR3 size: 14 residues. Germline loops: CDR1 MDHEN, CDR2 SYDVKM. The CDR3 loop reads CASSSHRGRNEQYF. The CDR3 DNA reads TGTGCCAGCAGTTCACACAGGGGGCGGAACGAGCAGTACTTC. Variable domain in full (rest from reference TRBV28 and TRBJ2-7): DVKVTQSSRYLVKRTGEKVFLECVQDMDHENMFWYRQDPGLGLRLIYFSYDVKMKEKGDIPEGYSVSREKKERFSLILESASTNQTSMYLCASSSHRGRNEQYFGPGTRLTVT.

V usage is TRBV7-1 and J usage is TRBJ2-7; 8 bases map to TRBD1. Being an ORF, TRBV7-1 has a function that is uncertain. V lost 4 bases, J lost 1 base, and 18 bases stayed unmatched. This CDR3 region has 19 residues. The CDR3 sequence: CASSLAVRTGGLGSYEQYF. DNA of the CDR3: TGTGCCAGCAGCTTAGCGGTGAGAACAGGGGGACTGGGGTCCTACGAGCAGTACTTC.

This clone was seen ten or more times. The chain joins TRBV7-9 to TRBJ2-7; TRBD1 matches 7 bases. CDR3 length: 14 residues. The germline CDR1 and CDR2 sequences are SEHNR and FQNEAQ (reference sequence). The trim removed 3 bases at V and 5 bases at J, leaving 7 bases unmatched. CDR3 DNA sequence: TGTGCCAGCAGCTTTTCAGGGACAGATGACGAGCAGTACTTC. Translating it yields CASSFSGTDDEQYF.

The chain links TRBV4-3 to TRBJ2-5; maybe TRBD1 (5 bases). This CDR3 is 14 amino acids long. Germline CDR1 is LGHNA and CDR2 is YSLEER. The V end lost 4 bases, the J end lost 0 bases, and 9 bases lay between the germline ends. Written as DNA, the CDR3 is TGCGCCAGCAGCCGGGGCCGAAACCAAGAGACCCAGTACTTC. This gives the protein CASSRGRNQETQYF.

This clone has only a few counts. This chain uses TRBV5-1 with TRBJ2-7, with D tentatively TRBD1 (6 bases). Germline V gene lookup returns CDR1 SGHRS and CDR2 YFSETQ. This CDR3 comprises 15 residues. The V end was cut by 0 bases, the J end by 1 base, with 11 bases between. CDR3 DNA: TGCGCCAGCAGCTTGGGTACTGGGACATCCTACGAGCAGTACTTC. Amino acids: CASSLGTGTSYEQYF. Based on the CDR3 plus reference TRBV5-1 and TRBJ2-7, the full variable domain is KAGVTQTPRYLIKTRGQQVTLSCSPISGHRSVSWYQQTPGQGLQFLFEYFSETQRNKGNFPGRFSGRQFSNSRSEMNVSTLELGDSALYLCASSLGTGTSYEQYFGPGTRLTVT.

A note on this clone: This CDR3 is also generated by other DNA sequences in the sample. CDR3 loop: CASSRTGYNEQFF. Written as DNA, the CDR3 is TGTGCCAGCAGTCGGACAGGTTACAATGAGCAGTTCTTC. This chain connects TRBV6-6 to TRBJ2-1; 7 bases are a match to TRBD1. V was clipped by 5 bases and J by 4 bases; unmatched bases: 2. Germline lookup yields CDR1 MNHNY and CDR2 SVGAGI (reference sequence). The CDR3 consists of 13 residues.